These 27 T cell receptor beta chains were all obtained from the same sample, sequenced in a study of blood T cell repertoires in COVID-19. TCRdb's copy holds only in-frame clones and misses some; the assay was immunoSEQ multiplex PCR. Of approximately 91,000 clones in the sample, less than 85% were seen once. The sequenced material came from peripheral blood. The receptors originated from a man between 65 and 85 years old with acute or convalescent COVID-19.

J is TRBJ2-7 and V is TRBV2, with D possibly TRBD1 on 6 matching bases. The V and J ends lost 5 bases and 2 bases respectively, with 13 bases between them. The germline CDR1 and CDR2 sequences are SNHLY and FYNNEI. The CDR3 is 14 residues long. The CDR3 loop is CASSTGIQAYEQYV. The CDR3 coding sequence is TGTGCCAGCAGTACAGGGATTCAGGCCTACGAGCAGTACGTC.

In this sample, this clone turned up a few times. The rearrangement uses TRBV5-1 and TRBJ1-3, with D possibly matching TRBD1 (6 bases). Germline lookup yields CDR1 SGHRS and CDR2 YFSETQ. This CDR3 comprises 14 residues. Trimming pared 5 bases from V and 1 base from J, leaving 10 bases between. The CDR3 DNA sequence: TGCGCCAGCAGAAGGGACATATCTGGAAACACCATATATTTT. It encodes CASRRDISGNTIYF.

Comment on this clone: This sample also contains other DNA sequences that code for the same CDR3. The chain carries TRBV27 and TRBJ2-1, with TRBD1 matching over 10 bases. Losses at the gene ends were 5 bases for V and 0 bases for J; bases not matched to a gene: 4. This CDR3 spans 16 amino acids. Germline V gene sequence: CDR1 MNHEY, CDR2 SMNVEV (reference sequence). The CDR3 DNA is TGTGCCAGCAGTCGACGGACAGGGGGCTCCTACAATGAGCAGTTCTTC. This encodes CASSRRTGGSYNEQFF.

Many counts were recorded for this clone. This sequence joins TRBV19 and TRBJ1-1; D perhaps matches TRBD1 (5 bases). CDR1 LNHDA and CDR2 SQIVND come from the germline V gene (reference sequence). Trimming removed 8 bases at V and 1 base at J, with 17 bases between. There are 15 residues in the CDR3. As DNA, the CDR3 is TGTGCCAGTTTAGATACGTTGGGGGGGAACACTGAAGCTTTCTTT. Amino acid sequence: CASLDTLGGNTEAFF.

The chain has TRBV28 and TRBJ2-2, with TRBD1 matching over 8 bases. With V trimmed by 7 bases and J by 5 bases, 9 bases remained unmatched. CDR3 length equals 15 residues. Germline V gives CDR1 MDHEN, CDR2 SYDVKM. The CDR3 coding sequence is TGTGCCAGCATCGCAGGGGGCTTCAGGACCGGGGAGCTGTTTTTT. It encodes CASIAGGFRTGELFF.

The CDR3 coding sequence is TGTGCCAGCAGCCGGGACAGGGCCAGAACTGAAGCTTTCTTT. Translating gives CASSRDRARTEAFF. The chain carries TRBV5-5 and TRBJ1-1; 9 positions agree with TRBD1. This CDR3 is 14 amino acids long. The V gene end was trimmed by 4 bases and the J gene end by 5 bases; junction bases not matched to a gene: 6. Per the germline V gene, CDR1 is SGHKS and CDR2 is YYEKEE (reference sequence). The variable domain in full, completed from reference TRBV5-5 and TRBJ1-1, reads DAGVTQSPTHLIKTRGQQVTLRCSPISGHKSVSWYQQVLGQGPQFIFQYYEKEERGRGNFPDRFSARQFPNYSSELNVNALLLGDSALYLCASSRDRARTEAFFGQGTRLTVV.

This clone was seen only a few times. CDR3 bases: TGCGCCAGCAATTCATACGCAGGGAACACTGAAGCTTTCTTT. It encodes CASNSYAGNTEAFF. The chain employs TRBV5-1 and TRBJ1-1; D gene unclear. Deletions cut 6 bases from V and 1 base from J, with 13 bases between. The V gene's germline CDR1 is SGHRS and CDR2 YFSETQ. This CDR3 is 14 amino acids long.

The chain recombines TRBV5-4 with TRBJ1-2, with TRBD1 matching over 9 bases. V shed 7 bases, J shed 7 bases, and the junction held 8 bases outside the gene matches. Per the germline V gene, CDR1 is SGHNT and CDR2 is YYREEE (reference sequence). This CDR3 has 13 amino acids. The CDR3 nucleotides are TGTGCCAGCGGACAGGGGCAGGAAGGTGGCTACACCTTC. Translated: CASGQGQEGGYTF.

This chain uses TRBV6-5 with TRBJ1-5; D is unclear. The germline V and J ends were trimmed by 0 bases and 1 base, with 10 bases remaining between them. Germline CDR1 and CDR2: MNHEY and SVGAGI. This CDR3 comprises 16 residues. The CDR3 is CASSYSFGGSNQPQHF. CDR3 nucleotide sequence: TGTGCCAGCAGTTACTCGTTTGGAGGGAGCAATCAGCCCCAGCATTTT.

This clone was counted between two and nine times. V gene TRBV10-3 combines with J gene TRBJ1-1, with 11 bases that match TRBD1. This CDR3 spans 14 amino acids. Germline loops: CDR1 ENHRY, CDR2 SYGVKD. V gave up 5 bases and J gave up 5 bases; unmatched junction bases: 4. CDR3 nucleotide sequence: TGTGCCATCAGTTCGGGACAGGGGGTGACTGAAGCTTTCTTT. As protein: CAISSGQGVTEAFF.

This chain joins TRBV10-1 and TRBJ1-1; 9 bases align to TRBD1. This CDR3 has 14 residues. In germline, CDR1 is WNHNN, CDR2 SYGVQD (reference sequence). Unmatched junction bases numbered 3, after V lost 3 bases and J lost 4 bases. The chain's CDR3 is CASSDSTGGTEAFF. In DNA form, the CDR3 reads TGCGCCAGCAGTGACTCGACAGGGGGCACTGAAGCTTTCTTT.

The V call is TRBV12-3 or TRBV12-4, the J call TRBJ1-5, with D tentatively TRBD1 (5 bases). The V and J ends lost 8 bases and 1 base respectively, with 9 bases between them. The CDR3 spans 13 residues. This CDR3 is CASHSGSNQPQHF. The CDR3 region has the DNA TGTGCCAGCCATTCAGGGAGCAATCAGCCCCAGCATTTT.

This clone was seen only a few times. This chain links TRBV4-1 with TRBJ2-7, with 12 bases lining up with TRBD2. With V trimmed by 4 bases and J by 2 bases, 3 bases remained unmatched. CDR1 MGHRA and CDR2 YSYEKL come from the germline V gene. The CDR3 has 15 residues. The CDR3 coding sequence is TGCGCCAGCAGCCCATGGACTAGCGGGACCTACGAGCAGTACTTC. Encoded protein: CASSPWTSGTYEQYF.

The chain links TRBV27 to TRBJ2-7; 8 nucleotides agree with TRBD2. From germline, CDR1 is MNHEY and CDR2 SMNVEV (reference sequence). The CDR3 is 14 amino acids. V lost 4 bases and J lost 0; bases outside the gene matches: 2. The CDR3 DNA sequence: TGTGCCAGCAGTTCTAGCGGGCCCTCCTACGAGCAGTACTTC. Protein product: CASSSSGPSYEQYF.

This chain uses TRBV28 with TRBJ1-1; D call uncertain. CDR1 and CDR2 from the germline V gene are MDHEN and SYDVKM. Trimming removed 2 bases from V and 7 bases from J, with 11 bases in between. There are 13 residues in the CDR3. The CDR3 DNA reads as TGTGCCAGCAGTTTAACGGCGGGTTTTGAAGCTTTCTTT. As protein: CASSLTAGFEAFF.

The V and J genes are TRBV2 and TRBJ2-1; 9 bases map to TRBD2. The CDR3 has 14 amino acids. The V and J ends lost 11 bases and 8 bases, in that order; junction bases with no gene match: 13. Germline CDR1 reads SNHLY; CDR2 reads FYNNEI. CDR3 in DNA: TGTGCCGGGGGATATAGCGGGAGTGTGGATGAGCAGTTCTTC. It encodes CAGGYSGSVDEQFF.

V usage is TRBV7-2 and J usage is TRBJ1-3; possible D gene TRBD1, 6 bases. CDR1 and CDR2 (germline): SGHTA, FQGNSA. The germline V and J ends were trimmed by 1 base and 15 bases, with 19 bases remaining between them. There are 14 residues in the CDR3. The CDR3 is CASSLGLTGSSGYF. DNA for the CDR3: TGTGCCAGCAGCTTAGGCCTGACAGGTTCTAGCGGATATTTT.

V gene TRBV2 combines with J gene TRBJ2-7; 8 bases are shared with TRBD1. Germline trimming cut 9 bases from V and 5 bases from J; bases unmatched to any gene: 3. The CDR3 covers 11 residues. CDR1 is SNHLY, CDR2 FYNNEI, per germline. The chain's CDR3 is CASGQGNEQYF. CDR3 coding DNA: TGTGCCAGTGGACAGGGCAACGAGCAGTACTTC. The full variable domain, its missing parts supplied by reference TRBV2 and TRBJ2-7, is EPEVTQTPSHQVTQMGQEVILRCVPISNHLYFYWYRQILGQKVEFLVSFYNNEISEKSEIFDDQFSVERPDGSNFTLKIRSTKLEDSAMYFCASGQGNEQYFGPGTRLTVT.

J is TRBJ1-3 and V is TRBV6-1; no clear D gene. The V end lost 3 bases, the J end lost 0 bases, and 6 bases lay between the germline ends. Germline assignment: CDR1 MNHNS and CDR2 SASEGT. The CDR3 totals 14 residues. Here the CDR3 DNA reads TGTGCCAGCAGTGACAGAAGCTCTGGAAACACCATATATTTT. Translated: CASSDRSSGNTIYF.

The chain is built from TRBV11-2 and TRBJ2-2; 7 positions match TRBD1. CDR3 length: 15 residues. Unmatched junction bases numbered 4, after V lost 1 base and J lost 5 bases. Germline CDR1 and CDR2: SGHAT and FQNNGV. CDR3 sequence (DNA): TGTGCCAGCAGCTTAGGGGCAGGGGGTACCGGGGAGCTGTTTTTT. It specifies CASSLGAGGTGELFF. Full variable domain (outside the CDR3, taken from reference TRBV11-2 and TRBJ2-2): EAGVAQSPRYKIIEKRQSVAFWCNPISGHATLYWYQQILGQGPKLLIQFQNNGVVDDSQLPKDRFSAERLKGVDSTLKIQPAKLEDSAVYLCASSLGAGGTGELFFGEGSRLTVL.

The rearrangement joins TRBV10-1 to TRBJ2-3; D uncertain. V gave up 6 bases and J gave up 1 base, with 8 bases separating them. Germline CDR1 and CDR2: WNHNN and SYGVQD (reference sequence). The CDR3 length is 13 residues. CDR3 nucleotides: TGCGCCAGCAGGTTGCCAGGCACAGATACGCAGTATTTT. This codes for CASRLPGTDTQYF.

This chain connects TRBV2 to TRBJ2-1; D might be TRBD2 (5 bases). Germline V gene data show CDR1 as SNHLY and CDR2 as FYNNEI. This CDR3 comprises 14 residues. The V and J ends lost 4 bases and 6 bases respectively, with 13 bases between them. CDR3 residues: CASSVDRTPNEQFF. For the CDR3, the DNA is TGTGCCAGCAGTGTAGATCGGACTCCCAATGAGCAGTTCTTC.

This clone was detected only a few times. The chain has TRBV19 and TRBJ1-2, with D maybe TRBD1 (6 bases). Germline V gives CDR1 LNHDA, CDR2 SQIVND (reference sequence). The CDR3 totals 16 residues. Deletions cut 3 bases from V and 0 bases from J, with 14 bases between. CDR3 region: CASSIWGPGANYGYTF. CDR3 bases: TGTGCCAGTAGTATCTGGGGGCCCGGGGCTAACTATGGCTACACCTTC.

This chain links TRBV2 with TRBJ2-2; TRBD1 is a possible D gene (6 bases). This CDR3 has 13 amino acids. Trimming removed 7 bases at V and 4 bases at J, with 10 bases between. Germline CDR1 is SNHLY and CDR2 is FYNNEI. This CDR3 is CASKDSITGELFF. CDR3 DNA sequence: TGTGCCAGCAAGGACAGTATCACCGGGGAGCTGTTTTTT.

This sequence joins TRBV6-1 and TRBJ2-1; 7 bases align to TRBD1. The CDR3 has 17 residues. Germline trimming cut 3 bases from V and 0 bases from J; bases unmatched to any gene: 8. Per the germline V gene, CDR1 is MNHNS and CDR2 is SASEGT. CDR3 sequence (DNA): TGTGCCAGCAGTGATGATCCGGGACAGATCTCCTACAATGAGCAGTTCTTC. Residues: CASSDDPGQISYNEQFF.

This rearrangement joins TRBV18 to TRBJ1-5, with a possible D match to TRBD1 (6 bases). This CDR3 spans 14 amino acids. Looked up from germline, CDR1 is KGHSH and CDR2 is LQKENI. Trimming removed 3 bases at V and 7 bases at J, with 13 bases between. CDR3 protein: CASSPTGNSQPQHF. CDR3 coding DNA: TGTGCCAGCTCACCCACAGGGAACAGCCAGCCCCAGCATTTT.

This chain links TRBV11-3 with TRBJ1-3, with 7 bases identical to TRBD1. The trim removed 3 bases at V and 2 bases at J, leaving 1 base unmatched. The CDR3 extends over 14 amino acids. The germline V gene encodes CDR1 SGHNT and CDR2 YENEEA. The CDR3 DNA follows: TGTGCCAGCAGCTTTACAGGGGCTGGAAACACCATATATTTT. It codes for CASSFTGAGNTIYF.